These T cell receptor beta chains were read from a single sample in a study of blood T cell repertoires in COVID-19. The data were produced by immunoSEQ multiplex PCR, yet TCRdb's version contains in-frame clones alone and is incomplete. The sample records 200,000 to 250,000 clones, just over 85% being singletons. The specimen sequenced was peripheral blood. These receptors all stem from a man in his fifties or sixties with COVID-19, enrolled during active disease. Both conserved end residues are part of each CDR3. A D gene is named only where the DNA matches it firmly. Size is omitted from some rows. Given values are once, few, many or a class for expanded clones.

TRBV11-2	.	TRBJ1-1	.	TGTGCCAGCAGCGTACGCCTTAGGGAGGGCACTGAAGCTTTCTTT	CASSVRLREGTEAFF
TRBV7-2	.	TRBJ2-7	.	TGTGCCAGCAGCTCGGACTTGAAATACGAGCAGTACTTC	CASSSDLKYEQYF
TRBV9	.	TRBJ2-5	TRBD1	TGTGCCAGCAGCGTAGAGGGACAGGGGATATGGGAGACCCAGTACTTC	CASSVEGQGIWETQYF
TRBV9	.	TRBJ2-1	TRBD2	TGTGCCAGCAGCGTTAGCGGGGGGGCATTCGATGAGCAGTTCTTC	CASSVSGGAFDEQFF
TRBV5-8	.	TRBJ1-4	.	TGTGCCAGCAGCGTCCAGGGGCGCGGAAATGAAAAACTGTTTTTT	CASSVQGRGNEKLFF
TRBV4-1	.	TRBJ2-2	TRBD2	TGCGCCAGCAGCCACCTGACTAGCGGGTCTTCCACCGGGGAGCTGTTTTTT	CASSHLTSGSSTGELFF
TRBV2	.	TRBJ2-7	.	TGTGCCAGCAACGCAGGGGCCAACCCTAGATACGAGCAGTACTTC	CASNAGANPRYEQYF
TRBV28	many	TRBJ2-1	TRBD2	TGTGCCAGCACCCTCACGCTAAGCGGGAGCTCCTACAATGAGCAGTTCTTC	CASTLTLSGSSYNEQFF
TRBV20-1	once	TRBJ2-2	TRBD2	TGCAGTGCTAGTCGGCGGGGGGCCGGTGGGGAGCTGTTTTTT	CSASRRGAGGELFF
TRBV6-5	.	TRBJ1-1	.	TGTGCCAGCAGTTATAGGACAGCTAACACTGAAGCTTTCTTT	CASSYRTANTEAFF
TRBV5-5	.	TRBJ2-2	TRBD1	TGTGCCAGCAGCTGGGGACAGGGCACCGGGGAGCTGTTTTTT	CASSWGQGTGELFF
TRBV29-1	.	TRBJ2-1	TRBD1	TGCAGCGTTGCAGGGGGTCAATTTGGCTCCTACAATGAGCAGTTCTTC	CSVAGGQFGSYNEQFF
TRBV18	few	TRBJ2-1	TRBD1	TGTGCCAGCTCACCACCGATCGGGACAGATTTCAATGAGCAGTTCTTC	CASSPPIGTDFNEQFF
TRBV9	.	TRBJ2-3	.	TGTGCCAGCAGCGTAGCCGGAGGGCAGTCAACAGATACGCAGTATTTT	CASSVAGGQSTDTQYF
TRBV27	.	TRBJ1-6	TRBD1	TGTGCCAGCAGTTTTGGGACAGGGGTGTGGCGTTCACCCCTCCACTTT	CASSFGTGVWRSPLHF
TRBV7-9	.	TRBJ2-1	TRBD2	TGTGCCAGCGGGCCTAGCGGGAGGCCCAATGAGCAGTTCTTC	CASGPSGRPNEQFF
TRBV27	.	TRBJ2-7	TRBD2	TGTGCCAGCAGTTTTGGGGGGGGAACGGGGCAGAGCTCCTACGAGCAGTACTTC	CASSFGGGTGQSSYEQYF
TRBV6-5	.	TRBJ2-7	TRBD1	TGTGCCAGCAGTTACGGGCAGACAGGGGTCGAGCAGTACTTC	CASSYGQTGVEQYF
TRBV6-5	.	TRBJ1-1	.	TGTGCCAGCAGCCGAGGGAACACTGAAGCTTTCTTT	CASSRGNTEAFF
TRBV4-2	.	TRBJ2-1	TRBD1	TGTGCCAGCAGCCGAGGACAGGGGGCGAATGAGCAGTTCTTC	CASSRGQGANEQFF
TRBV6-4	.	TRBJ2-3	TRBD2	TGTGCCAGCAGCCCGAGGGCCAGCGGGGGTACAGATACGCAGTATTTT	CASSPRASGGTDTQYF
TRBV2	.	TRBJ2-7	.	TGTGCCAGCAGTGGGACAGAGAGCTCCTACGAGCAGTACTTC	CASSGTESSYEQYF
TRBV5-1	.	TRBJ1-2	.	TGCGCCAGCAGCGTGGACAGCTATGGCTACACCTTC	CASSVDSYGYTF
TRBV5-6	.	TRBJ1-3	.	TGTGCCAGCGGCTACCGGGGATCCGGAAACACCATATATTTT	CASGYRGSGNTIYF
TRBV15	.	TRBJ1-4	TRBD1	TGTGCCACCAGCGAGGAGACCGGGACAGCTTCAAATGAAAAACTGTTTTTT	CATSEETGTASNEKLFF
TRBV11-2	few	TRBJ1-1	TRBD1	TGTGCCAGCAGCTTAACGGCAGGGGGCCTTTCTGAAGCTTTCTTT	CASSLTAGGLSEAFF
TRBV6-5	.	TRBJ1-1	.	TGTGCCAGCAGTTACTCGAGTTGGGGGGGGTACACTGAAGCTTTCTTT	CASSYSSWGGYTEAFF
TRBV11-2	.	TRBJ2-1	.	TGTGCCAGCAGCTTAGGCGGTAGCGGCTATTACAATGAGCAGTTCTTC	CASSLGGSGYYNEQFF
TRBV6-5	.	TRBJ2-7	TRBD2	TGTGCCAGCAGCCTAGGACTAGTCTACGAGCAGTACTTC	CASSLGLVYEQYF
TRBV4-1	.	TRBJ2-1	TRBD1	TGCGCCAGCAGCCGAAAAGACAGGGGCTACAATGAGCAGTTCTTC	CASSRKDRGYNEQFF
TRBV28	.	TRBJ1-2	.	TGTGCCAGCAGCCTCGGGGGTGGTTGGAATGGCTACACCTTC	CASSLGGGWNGYTF
TRBV18	.	TRBJ1-5	.	TGTGCCAGCTCAGGGCGGGGGATTGGGTTGGGCAATCAGCCCCAGCATTTT	CASSGRGIGLGNQPQHF
TRBV27	.	TRBJ2-1	.	TGTGCCAGCAGTGGTGGGACTCGGACCATCAATGAGCAGTTCTTC	CASSGGTRTINEQFF
TRBV5-4	.	TRBJ2-3	TRBD2	TGTGCCAGCTGGGCGGGGACTAACACAGATACGCAGTATTTT	CASWAGTNTDTQYF
TRBV19	.	TRBJ1-2	TRBD1	TGTGCCAGTAGTTACAGGGGGCGAGGGGGCTACACCTTC	CASSYRGRGGYTF
TRBV7-9	.	TRBJ2-7	.	TGTGCCAGCAGCCATCGGGACACTTCCTACGAGCAGTACTTC	CASSHRDTSYEQYF
TRBV5-4	.	TRBJ1-2	.	TGTGCCAGCAGCTCTTTCAGGGTCGAGCTAGACTATGGCTACACCTTC	CASSSFRVELDYGYTF
TRBV25-1	.	TRBJ2-3	.	TGTGCCAGCACCCGAACAGGCGGATTAAGCACAGATACGCAGTATTTT	CASTRTGGLSTDTQYF
TRBV5-1	.	TRBJ1-1	.	TGCGCCAGCAGCGAACAATACGGGGGGACTGAAGCTTTCTTT	CASSEQYGGTEAFF
TRBV12-3/TRBV12-4	few	TRBJ1-1	.	TGTGCCAGCACAACGGGGGGATCCACTGAAGCTTTCTTT	CASTTGGSTEAFF
TRBV11-2	.	TRBJ2-1	TRBD1	TGTGCCAGCAGATACGGGACAGGGGGTTATGATGAGCAGTTCTTC	CASRYGTGGYDEQFF
TRBV5-1	.	TRBJ2-7	.	TGCGCCAGCAGCTTGGCGGGGGATAGTATCTCCTACGAGCAGTACTTC	CASSLAGDSISYEQYF
TRBV5-5	.	TRBJ1-2	.	TGTGCCAGCAGCTTGGACTGGGCCAGCTATGGCTACACCTTC	CASSLDWASYGYTF